This T cell receptor (beta chain) is drawn from a study of cytomegalovirus exposure and HLA in healthy donors. Only in-frame clones appear in the TCRdb table, and some are missing; sequencing was by immunoSEQ multiplex PCR. The table has over 200,000 clones, around 88% seen once. Study-wide results and limits: It was found in a later analysis that first-cohort TCR clusters tended to co-occur in the approximately 120 validation repertoires. The investigators catalogued 150 to 200 TCR beta chains as cytomegalovirus-associated. Three chains linked to CMV were shown in vitro to be specific for CMV antigens.

About this clone itself: The antigen remains unidentified.

J lost 6 bases, V lost 7 bases, and 7 bases had no gene match. The CDR3 covers 14 residues. In germline, CDR1 is SNHLY, CDR2 FYNNEI. Sequencing was performed on PBMCs. This sequence was found in a young woman in good health and CMV-seronegative. V gene TRBV2 combines with J gene TRBJ2-2; 8 bases are shared with TRBD2. Here the CDR3 reads CASISGGGPGELFF. Here the CDR3 DNA reads TGTGCCAGCATCAGCGGCGGGGGGCCCGGGGAGCTGTTTTTT.